Listed here are 18 T cell receptor beta chains from one sample, sequenced in a study of glioma-infiltrating T cells. TCR alpha and beta CDR3 regions were amplified from RNA using iRepertoire nested multiplex PCR. TCRdb re-derived calls from the multiplex PCR reads in MiXCR, one entry per CDR3 protein. The repertoire holds roughly 350,000 distinct CDR3 sequences, with 41% as singletons. Sequencing was carried out using glioma tissue, nonneoplastic brain tissue, or PBMCs (not recorded which). These receptors all come from a human donor with low-grade glioma or glioblastoma, undergoing nonglioma brain surgery, or in good health (not recorded which).

This clonotype was counted once. V gene TRBV5-1 combines with J gene TRBJ2-1; 10 bases align to TRBD2. The CDR3 totals 16 residues. CDR1 is SGHRS and CDR2 is YFSETQ in the germline V gene. V lost 4 bases, J lost 2 bases, and 6 bases stayed unmatched. The CDR3 region has the DNA TGCGCCAGCAGCCCGGGACTAGCGAAAACCTACAATGAGCAGTTCTTC. Translated: CASSPGLAKTYNEQFF. Variable domain in full (rest from reference TRBV5-1 and TRBJ2-1): KAGVTQTPRYLIKTRGQQVTLSCSPISGHRSVSWYQQTPGQGLQFLFEYFSETQRNKGNFPGRFSGRQFSNSRSEMNVSTLELGDSALYLCASSPGLAKTYNEQFFGPGTRLTVL.

Comments on this clonotype: It may be a read error: a sequence one base away is much more abundant. The CDR3 DNA reads as TGCAGTGCTAGAGCTCAGAGGGCTGTCTATGGCTACACCTTC. Translated: CSARAQRAVYGYTF. V gene TRBV20-1 combines with J gene TRBJ1-2; D ambiguous. Germline CDR1 reads DFQATT; CDR2 reads SNEGSKA (reference sequence). The germline V and J ends were trimmed by 1 base and 4 bases, with 13 bases remaining between them. CDR3 length: 14 amino acids.

A few counts support this clonotype. The V call is TRBV6-5, the J call TRBJ2-3, with a tentative D call TRBD2 (5 bases). The CDR3 runs 15 residues. Trimming cost V 4 bases and J 4 bases, with 15 bases left between them. Per the germline V gene, CDR1 is MNHEY and CDR2 is SVGAGI. DNA for the CDR3: TGTGCCAGCAGTTCTCCACTAGGACGACCAGATACGCAGTATTTT. As protein: CASSSPLGRPDTQYF.

Regarding this clonotype: Sequence at one end of the junction differs from germline and may be a read error. This chain uses TRBV7-2 with TRBJ2-5; TRBD1 aligns across 8 bases. Germline V gene sequence: CDR1 SGHTA, CDR2 FQGNSA. This CDR3 comprises 15 residues. The CDR3 coding sequence is TGTGCCAGCAGTTTAGGTGGACAGGGAGGAGAGACCCAGTACTTC. It codes for CASSLGGQGGETQYF. The full variable domain, in which reference TRBV7-2 and TRBJ2-5 provide the parts outside the CDR3, is GAGVSQSPSNKVTEKGKDVELRCDPISGHTALYWYRQSLGQGLEFLIYFQGNSAPDKSGLPSDRFSAERTGGSVSTLTIQRTQQEDSAVYLCASSLGGQGGETQYFGPGTRLLVL.

Comments on this clonotype: A single base separates this from a much larger clone, so it may be a read error. The rearrangement joins TRBV27 to TRBJ2-3; 9 nucleotides agree with TRBD2. The CDR3 runs 15 residues. Germline values: CDR1 MNHEY, CDR2 SMNVEV (reference sequence). J gave up 2 bases and V 4 bases, and 4 bases lay outside the gene matches. Written as DNA, the CDR3 is TGTGCCAGCAGTTGGAGGACTAGCGCCACAGATACGCAGTATTTT. It is translated as CASSWRTSATDTQYF.

With respect to this clonotype: A read error may produce the germline difference seen at one junction end. The CDR3 nucleotides read TGTGCCGGCTCACATACCGGGACTGTAACCTACGAGCAGTACTTC. Protein product: CAGSHTGTVTYEQYF. This chain joins TRBV18 and TRBJ2-7; TRBD2 might be the D (6 bases). The CDR3 length is 15 residues. CDR1 and CDR2 from the germline V gene are KGHSH and LQKENI.

The genes are TRBV29-1 and TRBJ1-2; weak D call: TRBD1 (5 bases). CDR3 length: 13 amino acids. Trimming left V 4 bases short and J 3 bases short, with 12 bases between. Germline CDR1 and CDR2: SQVTM and ANQGSEA. CDR3 region: CSVVRGIDYGYTF. CDR3 sequence (DNA): TGCAGCGTTGTTCGGGGCATTGACTATGGCTACACCTTC.

The V and J genes are TRBV5-1 and TRBJ1-6, with no clear D. V was shortened by 1 base and J by 5 bases, with 7 bases between the two germline ends. The CDR3 has 14 amino acids. Germline CDR1 is SGHRS and CDR2 is YFSETQ. CDR3 coding DNA: TGCGCCAGCAGCTTGATGGCAGATAATTCACCCCTCCACTTT. It encodes CASSLMADNSPLHF.

The chain links TRBV12-3 or TRBV12-4 to TRBJ2-1; the D gene is possibly TRBD2 (5 bases). The CDR3 is 15 residues long. V lost 5 bases and J lost 2, with 13 bases in between. The CDR3 is CASSPRVAPYNEQFF. CDR3 bases: TGTGCCAGCAGTCCTCGGGTAGCGCCCTACAATGAGCAGTTCTTC.

This clonotype was recorded a few times. The V call is TRBV2, the J call TRBJ2-3; tentatively, D is TRBD1 or TRBD2 (6 bases each). Trimming shortened V by 3 bases and J by 2 bases, and 12 bases separated the two germline ends. This CDR3 comprises 15 residues. Germline CDR1 and CDR2: SNHLY and FYNNEI. The DNA of the CDR3 is TGTGCCAGCAGTGACGGGGGCCTTACCACAGATACGCAGTATTTT. Translating gives CASSDGGLTTDTQYF.

The rearrangement links TRBV28 to TRBJ2-1; 9 bases map to TRBD1. This CDR3 has 15 amino acids. The J segment lost 6 bases and the V segment lost 5 bases, leaving 8 bases of the junction unmatched. Per germline, CDR1 MDHEN and CDR2 SYDVKM. The CDR3 nucleotides are TGTGCCAGCAGTACCCGGGGACAGGGCCCCAATGAGCAGTTCTTC. Protein product: CASSTRGQGPNEQFF.

The rearrangement joins TRBV27 to TRBJ1-2; no definite D call. Per the germline V gene, CDR1 is MNHEY and CDR2 is SMNVEV (reference sequence). The CDR3 spans 14 residues. Trimming removed 3 bases at V and 2 bases at J, with 10 bases between. The CDR3 is CASSFGMVNYGYTF. The CDR3 DNA reads TGTGCCAGCAGTTTCGGGATGGTAAACTATGGCTACACCTTC.

The V gene is TRBV7-2, the J gene TRBJ2-1; D is undetermined. The CDR3 length is 15 residues. Deletions cut 0 bases from V and 0 bases from J, with 6 bases between. The germline V gene encodes CDR1 SGHTA and CDR2 FQGNSA. The CDR3 here is CASSLAPNSYNEQFF. The CDR3 nucleotides read TGTGCCAGCAGCTTAGCCCCAAACTCCTACAATGAGCAGTTCTTC.

The chain employs TRBV20-1 and TRBJ1-2; 8 positions agree with TRBD1. In germline, CDR1 is DFQATT, CDR2 SNEGSKA (reference sequence). The trim removed 6 bases at V and 6 bases at J, leaving 15 bases unmatched. The CDR3 spans 15 residues. The CDR3 nucleotides are TGCAGTGCCCACTACGGGGCAGGGGGCTATGATGGCTACACCTTC. Translation: CSAHYGAGGYDGYTF.

This chain joins TRBV29-1 and TRBJ1-2; 9 bases line up with TRBD1. The CDR3 is made up of 13 amino acids. Losses at the gene ends were 5 bases for V and 4 bases for J; bases not matched to a gene: 5. CDR1 and CDR2 from the germline V gene are SQVTM and ANQGSEA. The CDR3 spells CSVHLTGGYGYTF. The CDR3 DNA is TGCAGCGTTCATTTGACAGGGGGCTATGGCTACACCTTC. The variable domain in full, completed from reference TRBV29-1 and TRBJ1-2, reads SAVISQKPSRDICQRGTSLTIQCQVDSQVTMMFWYRQQPGQSLTLIATANQGSEATYESGFVIDKFPISRPNLTFSTLTVSNMSPEDSSIYLCSVHLTGGYGYTFGSGTRLTVV.

The gene calls are TRBV19 and TRBJ2-3, with D unclear. Germline V gives CDR1 LNHDA, CDR2 SQIVND (reference sequence). This CDR3 has 14 residues. V lost 7 bases to trimming and J lost 2 bases, with 13 bases between them. The CDR3 DNA reads as TGTGCCAGTAAATGGCAACCAAACACAGATACGCAGTATTTT. This codes for CASKWQPNTDTQYF.

The chain employs TRBV6-1 and TRBJ2-2, with 9 nucleotides matching TRBD2. Germline V gives CDR1 MNHNS, CDR2 SASEGT. The CDR3 has 18 residues. Trimming removed 4 bases from V and 4 bases from J; junction bases left unmatched: 13. Written as DNA, the CDR3 is TGTGCCAGCAGTGCCAACATAGCGGGAGAAGGGATCACCGGGGAGCTGTTTTTT. Encoded protein: CASSANIAGEGITGELFF.

Note on this clonotype: A read error may produce the germline difference seen at one junction end. This chain uses TRBV24-1 with TRBJ2-1; 11 nucleotides line up with TRBD2. CDR1 and CDR2 from the germline V gene are KGHDR and SFDVKD. This CDR3 has 17 amino acids. The CDR3 protein is CATSDSGTSGYYSEQFF. DNA for the CDR3: TGTGCCACCAGTGATTCCGGGACTAGCGGTTACTACAGTGAGCAGTTCTTC.